This T cell receptor (beta chain) was found in a study of CD8+CD57+ T cells in acquired aplastic anemia. General study findings and limits: Between the patient and control groups, CD8+ Simpson's diversity did not differ significantly.

CD8+CD57+ cell expansion had been shown by flow cytometry in patients chosen for sequencing. Patients had undergone no therapy by the time their blood was sampled. This clonotype showed up many times. Its antigen is still unknown. V shed 4 bases and J shed 4 bases, with 7 bases lying between them. The germline gives CDR1 ENHRY, CDR2 SYGVKD. This CDR3 comprises 12 residues. Template material for TCR beta VDJ and CDR3 profiling consisted of genomic DNA. TCRdb re-called the reads with MiXCR, one entry per CDR3 protein. The sample carries approximately 180,000 distinct CDR3 sequences, 40% to 50% recorded once.

The sequence derives from a human donor with aplastic anemia. Sequenced sample: sorted CD4+, CD8+, or CD8+CD57+ T cells (not recorded which) from PBMCs. The gene calls are TRBV10-3 and TRBJ2-5; D not certain. The DNA for the CDR3 is TGTGCCATCAGTGGGGGTCGAGAGACCCAGTACTTC. Protein: CAISGGRETQYF.